Listed here are 18 T cell receptor beta chains from one sample, sequenced in a study of radiation and T cells in renal cell carcinoma. Profiled with immunoSEQ multiplex PCR; TCRdb holds only in-frame clones, not every one. The sample includes 160,000 or so clones, approximately 90% seen only once; the top ten take approximately 12%. Time point in this sample: blood 2 weeks post-SBRT. The treatment here: 15 Gy SBRT to primary tumor, nephrectomy 4 weeks later. This specimen was blood, taken from a patient whose treatment included radiotherapy and nephrectomy. Receptors were obtained from a woman between 50 and 59 years old with renal cell carcinoma.

The gene calls are TRBV7-9 and TRBJ2-7; 8 bases are shared with TRBD1. The CDR3 is made up of 17 amino acids. CDR1 and CDR2 (germline): SEHNR, FQNEAQ (reference sequence). V lost 1 base and J lost 3; bases outside the gene matches: 11. The chain's CDR3 is CASSLEGSGTGNYEQYF. The DNA of the CDR3 is TGTGCCAGCAGCTTAGAGGGGTCTGGGACAGGAAACTACGAGCAGTACTTC.

The chain recombines TRBV9 with TRBJ1-1, with D possibly matching TRBD1 (6 bases). V gave up 3 bases and J gave up 3 bases, with 18 bases separating them. Per germline, CDR1 SGDLS and CDR2 YYNGEE. The CDR3 extends over 16 amino acids. The CDR3 DNA reads TGTGCCAGCAGCGGGGGGCCCCCTAGAGCGGACACTGAAGCTTTCTTT. This gives the protein CASSGGPPRADTEAFF. The full variable domain, with the rest looked up from reference TRBV9 and TRBJ1-1, is DSGVTQTPKHLITATGQRVTLRCSPRSGDLSVYWYQQSLDQGLQFLIQYYNGEERAKGNILERFSAQQFPDLHSELNLSSLELGDSALYFCASSGGPPRADTEAFFGQGTRLTVV.

Notes on this clone: This sample also contains other DNA sequences that code for the same CDR3. This chain connects TRBV10-3 to TRBJ1-2, with a weak D call TRBD1 (6 bases). The CDR3 loop spans 13 amino acids. Trimming took 2 bases from V and 4 from J, leaving 8 bases between them. Germline V CDR1 and CDR2: ENHRY, SYGVKD. The CDR3 bases are TGTGCCATCAGTGAGCCGGACAGCTATGGCTACACCTTC. This gives the protein CAISEPDSYGYTF.

This chain connects TRBV9 to TRBJ2-1; TRBD2 aligns across 11 bases. Trimming cost V 0 bases and J 1 base; bases outside gene matches: 3. The CDR3 has 17 amino acids. In germline, CDR1 is SGDLS, CDR2 YYNGEE. CDR3 bases: TGTGCCAGCAGCGTAGGGGGGACTAGCGGATCCTACAATGAGCAGTTCTTC. Amino acids: CASSVGGTSGSYNEQFF.

V and J are TRBV6-6 and TRBJ2-7; D not certain. Germline V gene lookup returns CDR1 MNHNY and CDR2 SVGAGI (reference sequence). The V and J ends lost 0 bases and 1 base respectively, with 10 bases between them. This CDR3 has 15 amino acids. Written as DNA, the CDR3 is TGTGCCAGCAGTTACTCGGCAGGTGCATCCTACGAGCAGTACTTC. Translating it yields CASSYSAGASYEQYF.

The rearrangement joins TRBV4-1 to TRBJ2-3, with D perhaps TRBD2 (6 bases). V was pared by 3 bases and J by 0 bases, with 13 bases between. This CDR3 has 16 amino acids. The germline V gene encodes CDR1 MGHRA and CDR2 YSYEKL. As DNA, the CDR3 is TGCGCCAGCAGCCACGCGGGAACCGATAGCACAGATACGCAGTATTTT. Its protein product is CASSHAGTDSTDTQYF.

On this clone: Other nucleotide sequences in the sample specify the same CDR3. The chain couples TRBV19 to TRBJ2-5; D remains unclear. This CDR3 comprises 14 residues. V gave up 3 bases and J gave up 3 bases, with 11 bases separating them. CDR1 and CDR2 from the germline V gene are LNHDA and SQIVND (reference sequence). The CDR3 coding sequence is TGTGCCAGTAGTATCAGTGGACCCAAAGAGACCCAGTACTTC. Translated, it gives CASSISGPKETQYF.

This chain connects TRBV7-9 to TRBJ2-6; tentatively, D is TRBD2 (5 bases). Trimming left V 2 bases short and J 0 bases short, with 8 bases between. The CDR3 is made up of 16 amino acids. Germline CDR1 reads SEHNR; CDR2 reads FQNEAQ (reference sequence). The CDR3 loop reads CASSLLGSSGANVLTF. The CDR3 DNA reads as TGTGCCAGCAGCTTATTAGGGAGCTCTGGGGCCAACGTCCTGACTTTC.

The V and J genes are TRBV6-5 and TRBJ2-7; possible D gene TRBD1, 6 bases. Germline V gene sequence: CDR1 MNHEY, CDR2 SVGAGI. The CDR3 extends over 14 amino acids. Deletions cut 7 bases from V and 2 bases from J, with 15 bases between. CDR3: CASTPRTATYEQYF. The DNA of the CDR3 is TGTGCCAGCACTCCCCGGACAGCAACCTACGAGCAGTACTTC.

This chain connects TRBV6-6 to TRBJ1-3; D unresolved. CDR3 length equals 13 residues. V gave up 7 bases and J gave up 0 bases, with 7 bases separating them. Germline V gene sequence: CDR1 MNHNY, CDR2 SVGAGI (reference sequence). The CDR3 sequence: CASKINSGNTIYF. DNA of the CDR3: TGTGCCAGCAAAATAAACTCTGGAAACACCATATATTTT.

The CDR3 DNA sequence: TGTGCCAGCAGCTTAGGGGGACAGGGGGCCTTCTATGGCTACACCTTC. Translated, it gives CASSLGGQGAFYGYTF. The rearrangement uses TRBV7-9 and TRBJ1-2; 12 bases map to TRBD1. Losses at the gene ends were 1 base for V and 4 bases for J; bases not matched to a gene: 4. Germline assignment: CDR1 SEHNR and CDR2 FQNEAQ (reference sequence). The CDR3 is 16 amino acids.

The V gene is TRBV6-6, the J gene TRBJ1-4; 8 bases are shared with TRBD1. Germline CDR1 MNHNY, CDR2 SVGAGI (reference sequence). The CDR3 is 15 amino acids. V was clipped by 5 bases and J by 0 bases; unmatched bases: 2. This CDR3 is CASSKGQATNEKLFF. CDR3 in DNA: TGTGCCAGCAGTAAGGGACAGGCAACTAATGAAAAACTGTTTTTT.

About this clone: Within the sample, other DNA sequences also encode this same CDR3. This chain uses TRBV7-9 with TRBJ2-2; D not certain. The germline V and J ends were trimmed by 1 base and 0 bases, with 9 bases remaining between them. Germline CDR1 is SEHNR and CDR2 is FQNEAQ (reference sequence). CDR3 size: 16 residues. DNA for the CDR3: TGTGCCAGCAGCTTAGGCTCCGCCGCGAACACCGGGGAGCTGTTTTTT. This codes for CASSLGSAANTGELFF.

V usage is TRBV30 and J usage is TRBJ1-1; D is undetermined. The germline V gene encodes CDR1 GTSNPN and CDR2 SVGIG (reference sequence). The CDR3 spans 13 residues. V lost 0 bases and J 4 bases, leaving 9 bases between the germline ends. CDR3 loop: CAWSVAPTTEAFF. CDR3 DNA: TGTGCCTGGAGTGTAGCACCCACCACTGAAGCTTTCTTT.

The V and J genes are TRBV5-4 and TRBJ1-1; TRBD1 agrees at 8 bases. From germline, CDR1 is SGHNT and CDR2 YYREEE (reference sequence). Unmatched junction bases numbered 9, after V lost 5 bases and J lost 6 bases. The CDR3 sequence is 14 residues long. In nucleotides, the CDR3 is TGTGCCAGCAGAAACACAGGGGGTCGGGCTGAAGCTTTCTTT. Translated: CASRNTGGRAEAFF.

V usage is TRBV25-1 and J usage is TRBJ1-4; 9 nucleotides match TRBD1. The V and J ends lost 3 bases and 5 bases, in that order; junction bases with no gene match: 1. CDR1 MGHDK and CDR2 SYGVNS come from the germline V gene. This CDR3 region has 14 residues. The CDR3 nucleotides read TGTGCCAGCAGTGACGGACAGGGGAATGAAAAACTGTTTTTT. It yields the protein CASSDGQGNEKLFF.

The chain uses TRBV11-2 and TRBJ2-2; D not certain. Per the germline V gene, CDR1 is SGHAT and CDR2 is FQNNGV. V was shortened by 2 bases and J by 0 bases, with 4 bases between the two germline ends. CDR3 size: 14 residues. The CDR3 DNA reads as TGTGCCAGCAGCTTATGGTCGAACACCGGGGAGCTGTTTTTT. Translating gives CASSLWSNTGELFF.

This chain uses TRBV7-8 with TRBJ2-1, with a possible D match to TRBD2 (6 bases). The CDR3 has 16 amino acids. The ends were cut back, 3 bases at V and 2 bases at J, with 14 bases in the middle. Germline CDR1 is SGHVS and CDR2 is FQNEAQ. CDR3 residues: CASSFVGGQPYNEQFF. The CDR3 nucleotides read TGTGCCAGCAGCTTTGTGGGGGGTCAACCCTACAATGAGCAGTTCTTC.